Listed here are 8 T cell receptor beta chains from one sample, sequenced in a study of a mutant IDH1 vaccine in newly diagnosed glioma. The antigens for these receptors are not known. Time point defined: week 35, safety follow-up. Every vaccination contained 300 ug of the mutant IDH1 20-mer peptide and was paired with topical imiquimod. Clones were sequenced by immunoSEQ multiplex PCR, and TCRdb holds only the in-frame ones, with some missing. This sample has tens of thousands of clones, with around 80% found just once. Sequences were derived from PBMCs, sampled from a glioma patient whose treatment included an IDH1 peptide vaccine. These receptors were collected from a young woman with glioma.

The CDR3 is CASSQVGTSGGSSYNEQFF. The CDR3 DNA reads as TGTGCCAGCAGCCAAGTAGGGACTAGCGGGGGTAGCTCCTACAATGAGCAGTTCTTC. V gene TRBV14 combines with J gene TRBJ2-1; TRBD2 aligns across 14 bases. V gave up 1 base and J gave up 0 bases; unmatched junction bases: 5. Germline V gene sequence: CDR1 SGHDN, CDR2 FVKESK. The CDR3 runs 19 residues.

The CDR3 protein is CASSEGGTEAFF. CDR3 DNA: TGTGCCAGCAGCGAGGGGGGCACTGAAGCTTTCTTT. The chain combines TRBV6-1 with TRBJ1-1; TRBD1 might be the D (6 bases). The germline V and J ends were trimmed by 6 bases and 4 bases, with 9 bases remaining between them. The CDR3 covers 12 residues. Germline V gives CDR1 MNHNS, CDR2 SASEGT.

This sequence joins TRBV11-1 and TRBJ2-3, with 10 bases identical to TRBD2. Germline lookup yields CDR1 SGHAT and CDR2 FQDESV (reference sequence). This CDR3 has 15 residues. The J segment lost 2 bases and the V segment lost 5 bases, leaving 4 bases of the junction unmatched. The CDR3 loop reads CASSPLAGVTDTQYF. CDR3 sequence (DNA): TGTGCCAGCAGCCCCCTAGCGGGAGTCACAGATACGCAGTATTTT.

The chain recombines TRBV11-2 with TRBJ1-2; D is possibly TRBD1 (6 bases). V lost 4 bases and J 5 bases, leaving 14 bases between the germline ends. This CDR3 contains 14 residues. Germline V lookup: CDR1 SGHAT, CDR2 FQNNGV. CDR3 DNA sequence: TGTGCCAGCAGCTCATCGGACAGCCCATATGGCTACACCTTC. As protein: CASSSSDSPYGYTF.

The genes are TRBV6-5 and TRBJ2-2; D call uncertain. Trimming stripped 4 bases from V and 4 bases from J, with 10 bases between. The CDR3 sequence is 14 residues long. Germline CDR1 reads MNHEY; CDR2 reads SVGAGI. This chain's CDR3 is CASSSGSSTGELFF. DNA of the CDR3: TGTGCCAGCAGTTCCGGATCGAGCACCGGGGAGCTGTTTTTT.

This rearrangement joins TRBV27 to TRBJ2-7; 9 bases are a match to TRBD1. With V trimmed by 5 bases and J by 3 bases, 5 bases remained unmatched. Germline V gene sequence: CDR1 MNHEY, CDR2 SMNVEV (reference sequence). This CDR3 is built from 14 residues. CDR3 sequence reads: CASSPGQGFYEQYF. CDR3 sequence (DNA): TGTGCCAGCAGTCCGGGACAGGGTTTCTACGAGCAGTACTTC.

The rearrangement links TRBV27 to TRBJ1-5, with 8 bases fitting TRBD1. This CDR3 has 16 residues. CDR1 and CDR2 from the germline V gene are MNHEY and SMNVEV (reference sequence). Unmatched junction bases numbered 7, after V lost 4 bases and J lost 2 bases. CDR3 in DNA: TGTGCCAGCAGTTCCCGGACAGGGTCTGGCAATCAGCCCCAGCATTTT. Its protein is CASSSRTGSGNQPQHF.

The chain employs TRBV29-1 and TRBJ2-7; D call uncertain. Trimming stripped 5 bases from V and 3 bases from J, with 11 bases between. This CDR3 has 12 residues. Germline values: CDR1 SQVTM, CDR2 ANQGSEA. The DNA of the CDR3 is TGCAGCGTTAAAACCACGCACTACGAGCAGTACTTC. Its protein is CSVKTTHYEQYF.